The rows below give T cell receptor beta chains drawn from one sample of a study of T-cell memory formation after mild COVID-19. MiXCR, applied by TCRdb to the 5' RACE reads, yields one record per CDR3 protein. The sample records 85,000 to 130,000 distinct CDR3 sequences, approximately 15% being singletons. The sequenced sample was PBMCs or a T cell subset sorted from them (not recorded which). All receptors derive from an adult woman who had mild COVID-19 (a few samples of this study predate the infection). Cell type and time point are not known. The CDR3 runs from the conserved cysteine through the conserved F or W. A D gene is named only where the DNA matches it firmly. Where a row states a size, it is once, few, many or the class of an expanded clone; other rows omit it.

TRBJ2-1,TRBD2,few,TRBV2,TGTGCCAGGGGACTAGCGGGAGGACCCTCCTACAATGAGCAGTTCTTC,CARGLAGGPSYNEQFF
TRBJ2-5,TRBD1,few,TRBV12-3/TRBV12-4,TGTGCCAGCAGTTCTGCAGTACGGGACAGGGTAGAGGAGACCCAGTACTTC,CASSSAVRDRVEETQYF
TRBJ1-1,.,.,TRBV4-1,TGCGCCAGCAGCCTTTCCGGGACATTGAACACTGAAGCTTTCTTT,CASSLSGTLNTEAFF
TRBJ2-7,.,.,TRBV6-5,TGTGCCAGCAGTTATACCCCCGCAGGTGGGGAGTACTTC,CASSYTPAGGEYF
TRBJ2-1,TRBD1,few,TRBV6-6,TGTGCCAGCAGTTACTCGGTTGGGGACAGGGATGGCAATGAGCAGTTCTTC,CASSYSVGDRDGNEQFF
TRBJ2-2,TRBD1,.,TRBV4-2,TGTGCCAGCAGCCGAAGACAGGGGGCTTCCACCGGGGAGCTGTTTTTT,CASSRRQGASTGELFF
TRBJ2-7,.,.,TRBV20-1,TGCAGTGCTAGAGATAAGCGGGAGCAGTACTTC,CSARDKREQYF
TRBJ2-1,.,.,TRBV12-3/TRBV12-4,TGTGCCAGCAGTTTTGCAGAAATCAATGAGCAGTTCTTC,CASSFAEINEQFF
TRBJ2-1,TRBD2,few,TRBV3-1,TGTGCCAGCAGCCAAGATACTAGCGGGGTTCCCCCCTTCAATGAGCAGTTCTTC,CASSQDTSGVPPFNEQFF
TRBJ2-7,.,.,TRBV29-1,TGCAGCGTTCCCTCCCCGGACAGAACCTACGAGCAGTACTTC,CSVPSPDRTYEQYF
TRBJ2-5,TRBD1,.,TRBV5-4,TGTGCCAGCAGCAGATGGACAGGAGAAGAGACCCAGTACTTC,CASSRWTGEETQYF
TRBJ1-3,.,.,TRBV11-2,TGTGCCAGCAGCTTAGGCGGCGGGGTCGGAAACACCATATATTTT,CASSLGGGVGNTIYF
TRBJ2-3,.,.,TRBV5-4,TGTGCCAGCAGCTCCGAGGGACCCACAGATACGCAGTATTTT,CASSSEGPTDTQYF
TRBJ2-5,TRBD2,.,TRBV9,TGTGCCAGCAGCCAGGGACTAGCGGGAGTGGAGACCCAGTACTTC,CASSQGLAGVETQYF
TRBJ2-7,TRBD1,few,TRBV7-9,TGTGCCAGCAGCTTTGCCAAGGGACAGGGCGACGAGCAGTACTTC,CASSFAKGQGDEQYF
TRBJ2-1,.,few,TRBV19,.,CASSIVGQGSSRFVF
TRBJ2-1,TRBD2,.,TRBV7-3,TGTGCCAGCAGCTTTCTCCTGGGAACTAGCGGACCCTACAATGAGCAGTTCTTC,CASSFLLGTSGPYNEQFF
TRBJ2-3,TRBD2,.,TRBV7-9,TGTGCCAGCAGCTTGGCGCTAGCGGGAGTACTAGATACGCAGTATTTT,CASSLALAGVLDTQYF
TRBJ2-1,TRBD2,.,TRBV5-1,TGCGCCAGCAGCTTCGGGACTAGTAACTACAATGAGCAGTTCTTC,CASSFGTSNYNEQFF
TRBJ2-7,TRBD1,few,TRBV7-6,TGTGCCAGCAGCCTTAGAGAGACAGGGGGCAGCTACGAGCAGTACTTC,CASSLRETGGSYEQYF
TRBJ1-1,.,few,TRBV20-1,TGCAGTGCTAGATCTATAAGCCGGGGCACTGAAGCTTTCTTT,CSARSISRGTEAFF
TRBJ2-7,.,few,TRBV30,TGTGCCTGGAGTGGAAGGGGACGGAATTCCTACGAGCAGTACTTC,CAWSGRGRNSYEQYF